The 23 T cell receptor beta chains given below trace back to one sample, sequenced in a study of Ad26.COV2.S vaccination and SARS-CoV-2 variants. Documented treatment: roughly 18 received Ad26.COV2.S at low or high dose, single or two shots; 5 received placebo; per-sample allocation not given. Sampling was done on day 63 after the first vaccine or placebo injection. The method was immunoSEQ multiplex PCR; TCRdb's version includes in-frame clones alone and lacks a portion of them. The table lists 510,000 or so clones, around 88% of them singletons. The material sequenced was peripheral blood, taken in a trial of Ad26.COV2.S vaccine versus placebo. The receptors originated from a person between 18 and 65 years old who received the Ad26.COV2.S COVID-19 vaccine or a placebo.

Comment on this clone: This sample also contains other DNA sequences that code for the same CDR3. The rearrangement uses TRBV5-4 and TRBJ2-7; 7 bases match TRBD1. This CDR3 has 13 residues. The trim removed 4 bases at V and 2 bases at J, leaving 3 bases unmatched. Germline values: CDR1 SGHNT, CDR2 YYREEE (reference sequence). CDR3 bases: TGTGCCAGCAGCCTGACAGGGACCTACGAGCAGTACTTC. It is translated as CASSLTGTYEQYF. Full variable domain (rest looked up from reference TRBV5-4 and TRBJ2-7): ETGVTQSPTHLIKTRGQQVTLRCSSQSGHNTVSWYQQALGQGPQFIFQYYREEENGRGNFPPRFSGLQFPNYSSELNVNALELDDSALYLCASSLTGTYEQYFGPGTRLTVT.

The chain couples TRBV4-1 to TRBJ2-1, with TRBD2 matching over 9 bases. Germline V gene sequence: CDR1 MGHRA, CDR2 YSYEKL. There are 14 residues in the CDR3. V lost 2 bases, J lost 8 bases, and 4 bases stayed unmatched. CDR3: CASSQSSGSYEQFF. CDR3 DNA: TGCGCCAGCAGCCAAAGTAGCGGGAGTTATGAGCAGTTCTTC.

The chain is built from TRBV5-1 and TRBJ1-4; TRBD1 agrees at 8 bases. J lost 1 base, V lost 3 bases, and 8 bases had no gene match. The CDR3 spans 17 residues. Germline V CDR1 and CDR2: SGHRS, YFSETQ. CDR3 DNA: TGCGCCAGCAGCTCGACAGGGGTGTGGGTAACTAATGAAAAACTGTTTTTT. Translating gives CASSSTGVWVTNEKLFF.

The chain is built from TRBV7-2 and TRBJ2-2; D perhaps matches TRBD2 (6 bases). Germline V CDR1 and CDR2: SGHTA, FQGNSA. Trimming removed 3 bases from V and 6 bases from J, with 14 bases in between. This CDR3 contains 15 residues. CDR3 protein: CASSFKFGEAGELFF. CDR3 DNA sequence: TGTGCCAGCAGCTTTAAGTTCGGGGAGGCCGGGGAGCTGTTTTTT.

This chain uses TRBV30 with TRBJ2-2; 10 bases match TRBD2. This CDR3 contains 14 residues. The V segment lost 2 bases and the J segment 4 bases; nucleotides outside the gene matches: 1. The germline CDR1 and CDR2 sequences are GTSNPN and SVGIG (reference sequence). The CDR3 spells CAWSLAGATGELFF. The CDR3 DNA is TGTGCCTGGAGTCTAGCGGGAGCCACCGGGGAGCTGTTTTTT. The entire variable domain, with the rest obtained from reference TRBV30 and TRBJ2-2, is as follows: SQTIHQWPATLVQPVGSPLSLECTVEGTSNPNLYWYRQAAGRGLQLLFYSVGIGQISSEVPQNLSASRPQDRQFILSSKKLLLSDSGFYLCAWSLAGATGELFFGEGSRLTVL.

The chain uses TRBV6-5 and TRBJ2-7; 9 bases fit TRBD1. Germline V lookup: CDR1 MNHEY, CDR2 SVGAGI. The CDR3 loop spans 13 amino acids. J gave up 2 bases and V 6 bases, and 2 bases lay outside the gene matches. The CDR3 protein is CASRRQGAYEQYF. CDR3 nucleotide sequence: TGTGCCAGCAGACGACAGGGGGCCTACGAGCAGTACTTC.

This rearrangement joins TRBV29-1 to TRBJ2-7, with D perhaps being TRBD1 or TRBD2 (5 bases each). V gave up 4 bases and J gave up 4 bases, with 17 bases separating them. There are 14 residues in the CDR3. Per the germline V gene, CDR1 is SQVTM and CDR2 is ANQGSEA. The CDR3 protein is CSVAGLGGRYEQYF. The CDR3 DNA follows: TGCAGCGTTGCGGGGCTTGGGGGACGGTACGAGCAGTACTTC.

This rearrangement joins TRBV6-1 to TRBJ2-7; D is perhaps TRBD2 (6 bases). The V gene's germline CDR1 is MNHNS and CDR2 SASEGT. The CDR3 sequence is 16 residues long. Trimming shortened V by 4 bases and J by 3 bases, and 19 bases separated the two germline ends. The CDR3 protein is CASSGGISASVYEQYF. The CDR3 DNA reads TGTGCCAGCAGTGGCGGGATTAGTGCTAGTGTCTACGAGCAGTACTTC.

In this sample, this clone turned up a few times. The CDR3 loop is CASSWETSGRPYNEQFF. The CDR3 bases are TGCGCCAGCAGCTGGGAGACTAGCGGGAGGCCCTACAATGAGCAGTTCTTC. The chain employs TRBV5-1 and TRBJ2-1, with 13 bases aligning to TRBD2. The CDR3 totals 17 residues. V lost 3 bases and J lost 2; bases outside the gene matches: 5. Germline V gene lookup returns CDR1 SGHRS and CDR2 YFSETQ.

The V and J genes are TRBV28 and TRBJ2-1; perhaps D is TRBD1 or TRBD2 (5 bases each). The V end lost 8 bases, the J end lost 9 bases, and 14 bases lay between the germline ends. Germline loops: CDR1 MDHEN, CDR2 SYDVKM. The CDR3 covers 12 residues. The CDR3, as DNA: TGTGCCAGCGAGGGCAGGGCCATTGAGCAGTTCTTC. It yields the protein CASEGRAIEQFF.

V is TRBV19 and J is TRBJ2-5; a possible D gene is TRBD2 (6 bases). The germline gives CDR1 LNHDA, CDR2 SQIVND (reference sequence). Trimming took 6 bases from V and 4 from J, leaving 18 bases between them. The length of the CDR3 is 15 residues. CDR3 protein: CASSPSAGRRETQYF. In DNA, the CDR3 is TGTGCCAGTAGCCCGTCTGCGGGGAGGAGAGAGACCCAGTACTTC. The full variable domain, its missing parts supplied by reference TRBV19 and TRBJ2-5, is DGGITQSPKYLFRKEGQNVTLSCEQNLNHDAMYWYRQDPGQGLRLIYYSQIVNDFQKGDIAEGYSVSREKKESFPLTVTSAQKNPTAFYLCASSPSAGRRETQYFGPGTRLLVL.

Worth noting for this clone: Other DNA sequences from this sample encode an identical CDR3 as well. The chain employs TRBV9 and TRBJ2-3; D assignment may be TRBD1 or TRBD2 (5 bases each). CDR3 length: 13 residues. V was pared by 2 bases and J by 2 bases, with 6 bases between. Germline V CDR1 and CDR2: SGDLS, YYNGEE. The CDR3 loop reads CASSVGPTDTQYF. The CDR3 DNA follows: TGTGCCAGCAGCGTGGGACCCACAGATACGCAGTATTTT.

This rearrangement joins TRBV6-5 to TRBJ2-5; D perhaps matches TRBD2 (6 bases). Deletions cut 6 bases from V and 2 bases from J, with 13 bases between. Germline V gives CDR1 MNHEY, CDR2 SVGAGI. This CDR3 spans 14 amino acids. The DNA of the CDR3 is TGTGCCAGCAGCCCCGCGGGGTTACAAGAGACCCAGTACTTC. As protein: CASSPAGLQETQYF.

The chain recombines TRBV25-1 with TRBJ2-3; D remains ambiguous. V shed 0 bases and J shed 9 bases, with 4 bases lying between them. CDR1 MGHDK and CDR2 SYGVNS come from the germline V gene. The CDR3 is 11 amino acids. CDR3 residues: CASSEYLTQYF. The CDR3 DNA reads TGTGCCAGCAGTGAATATCTCACGCAGTATTTT.

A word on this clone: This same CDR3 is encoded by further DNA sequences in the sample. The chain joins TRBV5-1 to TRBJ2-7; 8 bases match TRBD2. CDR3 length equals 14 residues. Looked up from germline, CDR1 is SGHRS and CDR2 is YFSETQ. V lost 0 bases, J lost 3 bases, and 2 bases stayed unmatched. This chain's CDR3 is CASSLVGTSYEQYF. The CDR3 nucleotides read TGCGCCAGCAGCTTGGTTGGGACTAGCTACGAGCAGTACTTC.

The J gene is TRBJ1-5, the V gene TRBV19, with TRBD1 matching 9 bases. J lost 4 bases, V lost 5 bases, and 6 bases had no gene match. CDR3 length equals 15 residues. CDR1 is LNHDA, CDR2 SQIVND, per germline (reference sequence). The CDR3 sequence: CASSYRDRVNQPQHF. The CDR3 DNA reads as TGTGCCAGTAGTTACCGGGACAGGGTAAATCAGCCCCAGCATTTT.

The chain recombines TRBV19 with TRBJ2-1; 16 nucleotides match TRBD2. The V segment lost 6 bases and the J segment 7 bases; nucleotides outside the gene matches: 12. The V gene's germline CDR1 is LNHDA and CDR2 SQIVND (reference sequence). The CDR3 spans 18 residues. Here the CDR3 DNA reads TGTGCCAGTAGAGAACCGGGACTAGCGGGAGGGCCTGAGAATGAGCAGTTCTTC. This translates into CASREPGLAGGPENEQFF.

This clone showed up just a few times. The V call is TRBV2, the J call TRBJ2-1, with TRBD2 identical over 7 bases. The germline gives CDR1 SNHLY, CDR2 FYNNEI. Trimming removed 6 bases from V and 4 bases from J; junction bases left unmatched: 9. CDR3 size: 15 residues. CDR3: CASRPLATSYNEQFF. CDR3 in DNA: TGTGCCAGCAGGCCACTAGCGACTTCTTACAATGAGCAGTTCTTC.

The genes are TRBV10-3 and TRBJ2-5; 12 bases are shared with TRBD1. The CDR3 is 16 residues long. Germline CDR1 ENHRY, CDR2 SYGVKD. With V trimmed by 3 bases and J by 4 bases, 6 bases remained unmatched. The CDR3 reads CAISEPGTGGRETQYF. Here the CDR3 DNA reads TGTGCCATCAGTGAACCCGGGACAGGGGGCCGAGAGACCCAGTACTTC.

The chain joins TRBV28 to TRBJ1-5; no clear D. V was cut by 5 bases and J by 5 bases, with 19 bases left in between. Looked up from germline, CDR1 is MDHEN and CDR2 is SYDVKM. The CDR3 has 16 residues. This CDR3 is CASSVLSGKEDQPQHF. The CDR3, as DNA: TGTGCCAGCAGTGTCCTCTCCGGGAAAGAAGATCAGCCCCAGCATTTT.

The CDR3 loop is CASSPYINRGSDTQYF. CDR3 DNA: TGTGCCAGTAGTCCGTACATTAACCGGGGTTCAGATACGCAGTATTTT. The chain joins TRBV19 to TRBJ2-3, with a weak D call TRBD2 (5 bases). The germline CDR1 and CDR2 sequences are LNHDA and SQIVND (reference sequence). The CDR3 has 16 residues. Trimming took 5 bases from V and 4 from J, leaving 19 bases between them.

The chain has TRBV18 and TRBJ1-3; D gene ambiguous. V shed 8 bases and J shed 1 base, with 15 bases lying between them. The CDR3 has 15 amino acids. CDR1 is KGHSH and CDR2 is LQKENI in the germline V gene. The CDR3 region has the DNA TGTGCCAGCCGAACAGAACCCACTTCTGGAAACACCATATATTTT. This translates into CASRTEPTSGNTIYF.

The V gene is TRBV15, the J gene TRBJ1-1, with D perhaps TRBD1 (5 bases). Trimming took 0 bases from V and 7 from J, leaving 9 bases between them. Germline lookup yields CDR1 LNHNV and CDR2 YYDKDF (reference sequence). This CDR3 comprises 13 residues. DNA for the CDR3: TGTGCCACCAGCAGAGATGCGGGGGGTGAAGCTTTCTTT. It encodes CATSRDAGGEAFF.